These 28 T cell receptor beta chains originate from one sample sequenced in a study of blood T cells in healthy people across ages. Then a second PCR, running about 6 to 12 cycles, was carried out with a sample-barcoded 5' primer and a J-beta primer mix. TCRdb fed the 5' RACE reads into MiXCR, producing one record per CDR3 protein. The sample lists 1.5 million to 2 million distinct CDR3 sequences, 49% occurring once. Source material: blood. The receptors shown here come from a woman aged 40 to 50 in good health.

The chain carries TRBV10-3 and TRBJ2-3, with 15 bases matching TRBD2. The ends lost 11 bases at V and 6 bases at J; junction bases unmatched: 6. Germline V gene lookup returns CDR1 ENHRY and CDR2 SYGVKD. The CDR3 covers 14 residues. The CDR3 DNA reads TGTGCCTCAATGGGACTAGCGGGGGGTGATACGCAGTATTTT. Translation gives CASMGLAGGDTQYF.

In its sample, this clonotype was seen a few times. This chain connects TRBV5-1 to TRBJ2-1; TRBD2 agrees at 10 bases. Trimming cost V 4 bases and J 5 bases; bases outside gene matches: 15. The V gene's germline CDR1 is SGHRS and CDR2 YFSETQ. The CDR3 is 18 amino acids. Here the CDR3 DNA reads TGCGCCAGCAGCGAGGTGGTGGTAGCGGGGGGCCCTAACAATGAGCAGTTCTTC. It specifies CASSEVVVAGGPNNEQFF.

This clonotype was seen more than once but under ten times. V is TRBV9 and J is TRBJ2-3; 8 positions match TRBD2. Germline lookup yields CDR1 SGDLS and CDR2 YYNGEE. The CDR3 is made up of 16 amino acids. V was clipped by 0 bases and J by 1 base; unmatched bases: 4. The chain's CDR3 is CASSVGRRGGTDTQYF. DNA for the CDR3: TGTGCCAGCAGCGTAGGCCGGCGGGGGGGCACAGATACGCAGTATTTT.

The V call is TRBV6-5, the J call TRBJ2-1, with D tentatively TRBD2 (5 bases). Germline V gene data show CDR1 as MNHEY and CDR2 as SVGAGI. V dropped 0 bases and J dropped 8 bases, with 23 bases sitting between them. The CDR3 extends over 18 amino acids. As DNA, the CDR3 is TGTGCCAGCAGTTACTCGGCTGGTGGGCTAGCAGAGATGGATGAGCAGTTCTTC. It codes for CASSYSAGGLAEMDEQFF.

V and J are TRBV6-5 and TRBJ2-7, with a weak D call TRBD1 (7 bases). V lost 4 bases to trimming and J lost 5 bases, with 24 bases between them. CDR1 is MNHEY, CDR2 SVGAGI, per germline. This CDR3 contains 17 residues. The CDR3 nucleotides read TGTGCCAGCAGTTTCGGGCTGTGGAGGGGGCGCCCCCACGAGCAGTACTTC. It encodes CASSFGLWRGRPHEQYF.

Details on this clonotype: One end of the junction varies from germline; a read error may be responsible. The chain recombines TRBV12-3 or TRBV12-4 with TRBJ2-5, with no clear D. TRBJ2-7 matches the DNA end more closely, so the J call is doubtful. The CDR3 covers 12 residues. CDR3 sequence: CAGSLVGYEQYF. CDR3 nucleotides: TGTGCCGGCAGTTTAGTTGGGTACGAGCAGTACTTC.

V usage is TRBV24-1 and J usage is TRBJ2-5; 7 nucleotides line up with TRBD2. J gave up 4 bases and V 4 bases, and 8 bases lay outside the gene matches. This CDR3 has 15 amino acids. The germline CDR1 and CDR2 sequences are KGHDR and SFDVKD. The DNA for the CDR3 is TGTGCCACCAGTGAGAGCGGGGCCAAGGGAGAGACCCAGTACTTC. Residues: CATSESGAKGETQYF.

V gene TRBV28 combines with J gene TRBJ1-2; D possibly corresponds to TRBD1 (6 bases). CDR1 and CDR2 (germline): MDHEN, SYDVKM. V was trimmed by 3 bases and J by 2 bases, leaving 10 bases between them. The CDR3 is 14 residues long. CDR3 nucleotide sequence: TGTGCCAGCAGTTTCGTAGACAGGAACTATGGCTACACCTTC. Protein: CASSFVDRNYGYTF.

This clonotype was seen more than once but under ten times. V usage is TRBV27 and J usage is TRBJ2-7; 8 nucleotides align to TRBD1. Trimming took 6 bases from V and 0 from J; bases not matched to a gene: 7. The CDR3 is made up of 15 amino acids. The germline V gene has CDR1 MNHEY and CDR2 SMNVEV (reference sequence). Written as DNA, the CDR3 is TGTGCCAGCAGCCAGGACAGGGTGGGCTCCTACGAGCAGTACTTC. Amino acids: CASSQDRVGSYEQYF.

The chain links TRBV5-5 to TRBJ2-5; no firm D call. This CDR3 region has 14 residues. Trimming took 4 bases from V and 0 from J, leaving 10 bases between them. Germline CDR1 SGHKS, CDR2 YYEKEE (reference sequence). The CDR3 loop is CASSQDGNQETQYF. CDR3 bases: TGTGCCAGCAGCCAAGACGGAAACCAAGAGACCCAGTACTTC. Full variable domain (remainder filled in from reference TRBV5-5 and TRBJ2-5): DAGVTQSPTHLIKTRGQQVTLRCSPISGHKSVSWYQQVLGQGPQFIFQYYEKEERGRGNFPDRFSARQFPNYSSELNVNALLLGDSALYLCASSQDGNQETQYFGPGTRLLVL.

V and J are TRBV10-3 and TRBJ1-2; 7 bases match TRBD1. The CDR3 runs to 14 residues. CDR1 is ENHRY and CDR2 is SYGVKD in the germline V gene. Trimming removed 6 bases from V and 0 bases from J; junction bases left unmatched: 4. The CDR3 loop is CAIRGQTPNYGYTF. CDR3 DNA: TGTGCCATCAGGGGACAGACGCCTAACTATGGCTACACCTTC.

V usage is TRBV12-5 and J usage is TRBJ2-5, with 7 bases that match TRBD1. Germline loops: CDR1 LGHNT, CDR2 FRNRAP. V shed 7 bases and J 1 base; nucleotides not matched to a gene: 9. This CDR3 has 15 amino acids. Here the CDR3 DNA reads TGTGCTAGTGCCCTAGGACAGGCAATCCAAGAGACCCAGTACTTC. This encodes CASALGQAIQETQYF.

J is TRBJ1-2 and V is TRBV20-1; no definite D call. Germline V lookup: CDR1 DFQATT, CDR2 SNEGSKA (reference sequence). The CDR3 has 15 residues. V lost 0 bases to trimming and J lost 7 bases, with 18 bases between them. The CDR3, as DNA: TGCAGTGCTAGAGATATGGACGGAAGTATTCGTGGCTACACCTTC. Amino acids: CSARDMDGSIRGYTF.

This sequence joins TRBV6-5 and TRBJ2-7; 8 positions agree with TRBD2. Unmatched junction bases numbered 9, after V lost 2 bases and J lost 3 bases. This CDR3 contains 16 residues. Germline V lookup: CDR1 MNHEY, CDR2 SVGAGI. CDR3 coding DNA: TGTGCCAGCAGTTACACGCGGCGGGGGGTCAACTACGAGCAGTACTTC. This sequence encodes CASSYTRRGVNYEQYF.

The CDR3: CASTADGTGDSPLHF. The DNA for the CDR3 is TGTGCCAGCACCGCCGACGGGACAGGGGATTCACCCCTCCACTTT. V is TRBV6-6 and J is TRBJ1-6; 10 nucleotides line up with TRBD1. Germline-derived CDR1 and CDR2 are MNHNY and SVGAGI (reference sequence). V gave up 7 bases and J gave up 8 bases; unmatched junction bases: 8. There are 15 residues in the CDR3.

The J gene is TRBJ1-5, the V gene TRBV20-1; D not resolved. Trimming stripped 3 bases from V and 6 bases from J, with 12 bases between. Germline V lookup: CDR1 DFQATT, CDR2 SNEGSKA (reference sequence). This CDR3 has 13 residues. CDR3 region: CSASETLGQPQHF. DNA of the CDR3: TGCAGTGCTAGTGAGACACTGGGTCAGCCCCAGCATTTT.

The chain joins TRBV7-2 to TRBJ2-7; weak D call: TRBD1 (6 bases). CDR3 length: 15 residues. Germline V lookup: CDR1 SGHTA, CDR2 FQGNSA. V lost 1 base and J lost 6, with 16 bases in between. DNA for the CDR3: TGTGCCAGCAGCTTAGACGTAGGGACATCCGGCGAGCAGTACTTC. It translates to CASSLDVGTSGEQYF.

The chain has TRBV7-2 and TRBJ2-3; D possibly corresponds to TRBD2 (9 bases). V shed 2 bases and J shed 4 bases, with 28 bases lying between them. Germline V lookup: CDR1 SGHTA, CDR2 FQGNSA. This CDR3 is 20 amino acids long. The CDR3, as DNA: TGTGCCAGCAGCTTAAAACGCGGGGGGGTCAGGGGGCTTCGTTCAGATACGCAGTATTTT. This gives the protein CASSLKRGGVRGLRSDTQYF.

V is TRBV6-2 or TRBV6-3 and J is TRBJ1-2; D unresolved. V lost 7 bases to trimming and J lost 4 bases, with 10 bases between them. Germline CDR1 reads MNHEY; CDR2 reads SVGEGT. CDR3 length: 12 residues. The CDR3 DNA is TGTGCCAGCAAGGAGATGATCTATGGCTACACCTTC. It codes for CASKEMIYGYTF.

J is TRBJ2-5 and V is TRBV20-1; no definite D call. In germline, CDR1 is DFQATT, CDR2 SNEGSKA (reference sequence). V lost 7 bases and J 5 bases, leaving 14 bases between the germline ends. This CDR3 is built from 12 residues. Here the CDR3 DNA reads TGCAGTGGCGTCTACCAAGGGGAGACCCAGTACTTC. Amino acids: CSGVYQGETQYF.

The chain couples TRBV12-3 or TRBV12-4 to TRBJ1-1; 7 bases fit TRBD1. The CDR3 has 15 residues. J lost 1 base, V lost 9 bases, and 11 bases had no gene match. For the CDR3, the DNA is TGTGCCAGTGGACCCCAGGGACAGCCGAACACTGAAGCTTTCTTT. Its translation: CASGPQGQPNTEAFF.

The chain carries TRBV28 and TRBJ1-2, with 7 bases lining up with TRBD1. The CDR3 contains 15 residues. The V gene's germline CDR1 is MDHEN and CDR2 SYDVKM. Trimming at V came to 3 bases and at J to 4 bases, leaving 8 bases not matched to a gene. In nucleotides, the CDR3 is TGTGCCAGCAGTTTTCCCCCTCCAGGGGGCTATGGCTACACCTTC. Its protein is CASSFPPPGGYGYTF.

The genes are TRBV28 and TRBJ1-4; D is unclear. V shed 6 bases and J shed 9 bases, with 17 bases lying between them. Germline CDR1 is MDHEN and CDR2 is SYDVKM. CDR3 length: 14 amino acids. The CDR3 region is CASSSDMRIKKLFF. In DNA form, the CDR3 reads TGTGCCAGCAGCAGTGATATGAGGATTAAAAAACTGTTTTTT.

This clonotype appeared a few times. The gene calls are TRBV11-1 and TRBJ2-1; no definite D call. This CDR3 comprises 16 residues. The germline gives CDR1 SGHAT, CDR2 FQDESV (reference sequence). The V gene lost 0 bases and the J gene lost 4 bases, with 13 bases spanning the gap. The CDR3 DNA follows: TGTGCCAGCAGCTTAGCGCTGGCCGAAATTTACAATGAGCAGTTCTTC. Translated: CASSLALAEIYNEQFF. Full variable domain (rest looked up from reference TRBV11-1 and TRBJ2-1): EAEVAQSPRYKITEKSQAVAFWCDPISGHATLYWYRQILGQGPELLVQFQDESVVDDSQLPKDRFSAERLKGVDSTLKIQPAELGDSAMYLCASSLALAEIYNEQFFGPGTRLTVL.

This chain connects TRBV7-8 to TRBJ2-7; tentatively, D is TRBD2 (6 bases). The V and J ends lost 8 bases and 3 bases respectively, with 32 bases between them. Germline assignment: CDR1 SGHVS and CDR2 FQNEAQ. The CDR3 sequence is 19 residues long. Written as DNA, the CDR3 is TGTGCCAGCCGACCCGGCCAGGGACTCTACGGCCGGGGGTACTACGAGCAGTACTTC. It translates to CASRPGQGLYGRGYYEQYF.

J is TRBJ2-1 and V is TRBV11-1; 11 bases agree with TRBD1. The CDR3 consists of 17 residues. Germline V gene sequence: CDR1 SGHAT, CDR2 FQDESV (reference sequence). V shed 0 bases, J shed 4 bases, and the junction held 5 bases outside the gene matches. In DNA, the CDR3 is TGTGCCAGCAGCTTAGCTAGGACAGGGGGCCGGTACAATGAGCAGTTCTTC. Translating gives CASSLARTGGRYNEQFF.

J is TRBJ2-3 and V is TRBV28; a weak D match, TRBD1 (5 bases). CDR3 length: 17 amino acids. The V gene lost 1 base and the J gene lost 0 bases, with 14 bases spanning the gap. Germline values: CDR1 MDHEN, CDR2 SYDVKM. For the CDR3, the DNA is TGTGCCAGCAGTTTATCCCTGAGACAGAGTAGCACAGATACGCAGTATTTT. Its protein is CASSLSLRQSSTDTQYF.

This clonotype was seen more than once but under ten times. The chain combines TRBV4-2 with TRBJ2-1, with TRBD2 matching over 12 bases. Germline lookup yields CDR1 LGHNA and CDR2 YNFKEQ. This CDR3 comprises 17 residues. With V trimmed by 4 bases and J by 5 bases, 9 bases remained unmatched. CDR3 residues: CASSPLTTSGGDNEQFF. The CDR3 DNA reads TGTGCCAGCAGCCCCCTAACGACTAGCGGGGGAGACAATGAGCAGTTCTTC.